The 5 T cell receptor beta chains listed next were all sequenced from one sample in a study of neoadjuvant anti-PD-1 for oral cavity cancer (dated by TCRdb to the early 2020s). Taken with the paper, the label for time point translates to: before neoadjuvant nivolumab. Library method: the immunoSEQ multiplex PCR assay. TCRdb holds this immuneACCESS table with in-frame rearrangements only. Some clones are missing; in checked studies, unresolved V genes explain under half, and the rest has no known cause. The sample table shows roughly 14,000 clones, and about 61% are seen once. The top ten hold 2% to 3% of the sample. Source: PBMCs, taken before nivolumab (anti-PD-1) treatment. The receptors shown here come from a person between 35 and 79 years old with oral cavity squamous cell carcinoma.

The chain carries TRBV30 and TRBJ1-1, with D tentatively TRBD1 (5 bases). This CDR3 is 16 amino acids long. V was trimmed by 3 bases and J by 3 bases, leaving 20 bases between them. Germline V CDR1 and CDR2: GTSNPN, SVGIG (reference sequence). The CDR3 coding sequence is TGTGCCTGGAGCGGGTATTCCGGGACCTGGGACACTGAAGCTTTCTTT. This gives the protein CAWSGYSGTWDTEAFF. The entire variable domain, with the rest obtained from reference TRBV30 and TRBJ1-1, is as follows: SQTIHQWPATLVQPVGSPLSLECTVEGTSNPNLYWYRQAAGRGLQLLFYSVGIGQISSEVPQNLSASRPQDRQFILSSKKLLLSDSGFYLCAWSGYSGTWDTEAFFGQGTRLTVV.

The rearrangement joins TRBV9 to TRBJ1-2; D is unresolved. Germline lookup yields CDR1 SGDLS and CDR2 YYNGEE. The CDR3 runs 14 residues. Deletions cut 0 bases from V and 4 bases from J, with 10 bases between. In nucleotides, the CDR3 is TGTGCCAGCAGCGTAGCTGACGACGCCTATGGCTACACCTTC. Translation: CASSVADDAYGYTF.

This clone was picked up a small number of times. The CDR3 DNA sequence: TGTGCCAGTAGTATAGACAGGAGCGGAGCCACTGAAGCTTTCTTT. Its translation is CASSIDRSGATEAFF. The chain employs TRBV19 and TRBJ1-1, with unresolved D. CDR3 length: 15 amino acids. The V and J ends lost 0 bases and 4 bases respectively, with 12 bases between them. Germline V gene sequence: CDR1 LNHDA, CDR2 SQIVND (reference sequence).

J is TRBJ2-5 and V is TRBV29-1; TRBD1 matches 9 bases. The CDR3 length is 13 residues. Per the germline V gene, CDR1 is SQVTM and CDR2 is ANQGSEA. In DNA form, the CDR3 reads TGCAGTGCCCGGGACAGGGATGGAAAGACCCAGTACTTC. Amino acids: CSARDRDGKTQYF.

The rearrangement joins TRBV5-6 to TRBJ1-1; D not resolved. The CDR3 runs 13 residues. Germline V gives CDR1 SGHDT, CDR2 YYEEEE. Trimming took off 3 bases at V and 9 bases at J, with 15 bases between the two ends. CDR3 sequence: CASSWRQSEKAFF. For the CDR3, the DNA is TGTGCCAGCAGCTGGAGGCAGTCTGAAAAAGCTTTCTTT.